This T cell receptor beta chain was sequenced during a study of T cell responses to AZD1222 COVID-19 vaccine. Study results and limitations: Females made up more of the donors, who were largely white British, and clonal diversity may have come out too low.

For this clone: The antigen is not known.

The V gene lost 3 bases and the J gene lost 3 bases, with 20 bases spanning the gap. Germline values: CDR1 MGHRA, CDR2 YSYEKL. The CDR3 spans 17 residues. Method: immunoSEQ multiplex PCR; TCRdb's copy keeps in-frame clones and lacks some. This table holds over 95,000 clones, around 88% found once. The chain couples TRBV4-1 to TRBJ1-1; D perhaps matches TRBD1 (6 bases). Material: peripheral blood, obtained 28 days after the second AZD1222 dose. This sequence was found in an adult who received the AZD1222 COVID-19 vaccine. This chain's CDR3 is CASSHPHRVGEDTEAFF. CDR3 in DNA: TGCGCCAGCAGCCACCCTCACAGGGTTGGCGAGGACACTGAAGCTTTCTTT.